Following are 26 T cell receptor beta chains from one sample sequenced in a study of OX40 agonist ivuxolimab in advanced cancers. Using immunoSEQ multiplex PCR, the repertoire was profiled, and TCRdb retains in-frame clones only, with some absent. The repertoire holds some 130,000 clones, with about nine tenths as singletons. This material consisted of CD4+ or CD8+ T cells sorted from blood, taken in a trial of the OX40 agonist ivuxolimab. All receptors come from an adult with an advanced solid tumor such as melanoma, head and neck, liver or kidney cancer.

In DNA, the CDR3 is TGTGCCAGCAGCTCCCTCAAGGAGTACTACACTGAAGCTTTCTTT. Its translation is CASSSLKEYYTEAFF. This chain uses TRBV7-2 with TRBJ1-1; D gene unclear. V lost 4 bases and J lost 3, with 15 bases in between. The CDR3 has 15 amino acids. Germline V gene sequence: CDR1 SGHTA, CDR2 FQGNSA.

The chain couples TRBV4-2 to TRBJ1-1, with D hard to call. Trimming took 0 bases from V and 3 from J, leaving 11 bases between them. Germline V lookup: CDR1 LGHNA, CDR2 YNFKEQ. The CDR3 consists of 15 residues. In DNA, the CDR3 is TGTGCCAGCAGCCAAGAAGAGCGAAAAGACACTGAAGCTTTCTTT. Residues: CASSQEERKDTEAFF.

This chain links TRBV2 with TRBJ1-5; D remains unclear. Germline lookup yields CDR1 SNHLY and CDR2 FYNNEI. CDR3 length: 15 residues. Trimming pared 4 bases from V and 0 bases from J, leaving 10 bases between. DNA for the CDR3: TGTGCCAGCAGTGGGCCCGGGAATAGCAATCAGCCCCAGCATTTT. It yields the protein CASSGPGNSNQPQHF.

This rearrangement joins TRBV30 to TRBJ1-2; D gene unclear. V lost 1 base and J lost 6, with 12 bases in between. This CDR3 comprises 13 residues. From germline, CDR1 is GTSNPN and CDR2 SVGIG (reference sequence). The CDR3 sequence is CAWSALAADGYTF. As DNA, the CDR3 is TGTGCCTGGAGTGCTCTAGCAGCCGATGGCTACACCTTC.

This rearrangement joins TRBV11-3 to TRBJ1-3; 8 bases agree with TRBD1. Germline V CDR1 and CDR2: SGHNT, YENEEA. This CDR3 has 15 residues. Germline trimming cut 5 bases from V and 2 bases from J; bases unmatched to any gene: 5. DNA of the CDR3: TGTGCCAGCAGCCCGAGGACAGGGCCTGGAAACACCATATATTTT. Its protein is CASSPRTGPGNTIYF.

This clone has just one count. CDR3: CASSHGGGGNTEAFF. The CDR3 DNA reads TGTGCCAGCAGCCATGGGGGAGGCGGGAACACTGAAGCTTTCTTT. This sequence joins TRBV28 and TRBJ1-1, with a weak D call TRBD1 (5 bases). V was trimmed by 6 bases and J by 1 base, leaving 15 bases between them. The CDR3 has 15 residues. Germline values: CDR1 MDHEN, CDR2 SYDVKM.

The CDR3 reads CASSLVGSTNEQFF. CDR3 DNA: TGTGCCAGCAGCTTGGTGGGTAGCACGAATGAGCAGTTCTTC. This rearrangement joins TRBV5-4 to TRBJ2-1; the D is unclear. Germline V gene data show CDR1 as SGHNT and CDR2 as YYREEE (reference sequence). V was clipped by 0 bases and J by 7 bases, with 11 bases between them. The CDR3 length is 14 residues.

J is TRBJ2-3 and V is TRBV2, with 7 bases aligning to TRBD2. The CDR3 consists of 16 residues. Trimming at V came to 3 bases and at J to 5 bases, leaving 11 bases not matched to a gene. Germline V CDR1 and CDR2: SNHLY, FYNNEI. The CDR3 sequence is CASSDLGGVVLDTQYF. CDR3 bases: TGTGCCAGCAGTGATCTTGGGGGGGTTGTTTTAGATACGCAGTATTTT.

V and J are TRBV5-4 and TRBJ1-4; D is undetermined. Germline CDR1 SGHNT, CDR2 YYREEE (reference sequence). Trimming removed 4 bases from V and 4 bases from J, with 14 bases in between. This CDR3 is built from 15 residues. The CDR3 sequence is CASSSGSGVNEKLFF. CDR3 coding DNA: TGTGCCAGCAGCAGTGGTTCGGGAGTTAATGAAAAACTGTTTTTT.

The chain carries TRBV5-6 and TRBJ2-3; TRBD1 might be the D (6 bases). V was shortened by 0 bases and J by 0 bases, with 14 bases between the two germline ends. The germline V gene has CDR1 SGHDT and CDR2 YYEEEE. The CDR3 extends over 17 amino acids. The CDR3 DNA follows: TGTGCCAGCAGCTTGGAAGTAGGGGGACCAAGCACAGATACGCAGTATTTT. Protein: CASSLEVGGPSTDTQYF.

Comments on this clone: Other DNA sequences within the sample encode an identical CDR3. The chain combines TRBV5-1 with TRBJ2-1; 7 bases are a match to TRBD2. CDR3 length: 15 residues. CDR1 and CDR2 from the germline V gene are SGHRS and YFSETQ. The J segment lost 6 bases and the V segment lost 0 bases, leaving 6 bases of the junction unmatched. CDR3 residues: CASSLVGGRVNEQFF. In nucleotides, the CDR3 is TGCGCCAGCAGCTTGGTGGGCGGGAGAGTCAATGAGCAGTTCTTC.

CDR3 amino acids: CASFYRGRESEAFF. The DNA for the CDR3 is TGTGCCAGTTTTTACAGGGGGCGGGAATCTGAAGCTTTCTTT. The chain employs TRBV19 and TRBJ1-1, with 9 nucleotides matching TRBD1. V shed 8 bases, J shed 6 bases, and the junction held 10 bases outside the gene matches. Germline V gene data show CDR1 as LNHDA and CDR2 as SQIVND (reference sequence). There are 14 residues in the CDR3.

The chain is built from TRBV28 and TRBJ2-1, with 11 bases fitting TRBD2. CDR3 length: 16 residues. Trimming removed 5 bases from V and 4 bases from J; junction bases left unmatched: 7. The V gene's germline CDR1 is MDHEN and CDR2 SYDVKM. The CDR3 DNA reads as TGTGCCAGCAGTCCCCGACTAGCGGGACTTTACAATGAGCAGTTCTTC. It encodes CASSPRLAGLYNEQFF.

The rearrangement links TRBV6-5 to TRBJ1-2; D is possibly TRBD1 (5 bases). V lost 4 bases to trimming and J lost 6 bases, with 12 bases between them. The CDR3 length is 13 residues. Germline lookup yields CDR1 MNHEY and CDR2 SVGAGI. In nucleotides, the CDR3 is TGTGCCAGCAGTTCACCCGGGGCGGATGGCTACACCTTC. This gives the protein CASSSPGADGYTF.

The CDR3 coding sequence is TGTGCCAGCAGGGACACTGGGGGCACAGATACGCAGTATTTT. This gives the protein CASRDTGGTDTQYF. J is TRBJ2-3 and V is TRBV6-4; a possible D gene is TRBD1 (5 bases). V lost 6 bases, J lost 1 base, and 11 bases lay in between. Germline V CDR1 and CDR2: MRHNA, SNTAGT. The CDR3 covers 14 residues.

This sequence joins TRBV28 and TRBJ2-3; the D call may be TRBD1 or TRBD2 (5 bases each). This CDR3 comprises 14 residues. Looked up from germline, CDR1 is MDHEN and CDR2 is SYDVKM. V was pared by 5 bases and J by 2 bases, with 11 bases between. The CDR3 bases are TGTGCCAGCAGTACGCAGGGACCCACAGATACGCAGTATTTT. Its protein product is CASSTQGPTDTQYF.

J is TRBJ2-1 and V is TRBV7-9, with D possibly TRBD1 on 6 matching bases. CDR3 length: 13 amino acids. Germline V gene sequence: CDR1 SEHNR, CDR2 FQNEAQ (reference sequence). Trimming stripped 5 bases from V and 8 bases from J, with 13 bases between. CDR3 amino acids: CASSPDSEHEQFF. The CDR3 DNA sequence: TGTGCCAGCAGCCCGGACAGCGAGCATGAGCAGTTCTTC.

The rearrangement joins TRBV7-9 to TRBJ2-7; 14 bases line up with TRBD2. This CDR3 is 18 amino acids long. Trimming took 0 bases from V and 4 from J; bases not matched to a gene: 8. The V gene's germline CDR1 is SEHNR and CDR2 FQNEAQ (reference sequence). CDR3 coding DNA: TGTGCCAGCAGCTTAGCGGTTGGGGGACTAGCGGGAGCATACGAGCAGTACTTC. Amino acids: CASSLAVGGLAGAYEQYF.

The chain is built from TRBV7-8 and TRBJ2-5; 8 nucleotides match TRBD2. The CDR3 length is 17 residues. Germline V lookup: CDR1 SGHVS, CDR2 FQNEAQ. The V gene end was trimmed by 2 bases and the J gene end by 4 bases; junction bases not matched to a gene: 12. The CDR3 is CASSLTNGASGRETQYF. Written as DNA, the CDR3 is TGTGCCAGCAGCTTAACCAATGGGGCTAGCGGGCGAGAGACCCAGTACTTC.

This clone was counted once. V and J are TRBV27 and TRBJ1-5, with D possibly matching TRBD1 (6 bases). Germline lookup yields CDR1 MNHEY and CDR2 SMNVEV (reference sequence). The CDR3 contains 17 residues. Trimming pared 6 bases from V and 2 bases from J, leaving 20 bases between. Here the CDR3 DNA reads TGTGCCAGCAGCCGCGACAGGCCCTCAGGTGGCAATCAGCCCCAGCATTTT. Encoded protein: CASSRDRPSGGNQPQHF.

V gene TRBV7-2 combines with J gene TRBJ1-5; 7 bases agree with TRBD1. J lost 3 bases, V lost 5 bases, and 7 bases had no gene match. The CDR3 consists of 15 residues. Germline V gene data show CDR1 as SGHTA and CDR2 as FQGNSA. CDR3 nucleotide sequence: TGTGCCAGCAGCCCCCCCGGGACAGTCAATCAGCCCCAGCATTTT. This gives the protein CASSPPGTVNQPQHF.

This clone was seen only a few times. V usage is TRBV29-1 and J usage is TRBJ2-3; possibly TRBD1 or TRBD2 for D (6 bases each). Deletions cut 5 bases from V and 1 base from J, with 19 bases between. This CDR3 comprises 16 residues. Germline assignment: CDR1 SQVTM and CDR2 ANQGSEA. The CDR3 reads CSVTGRRGEGTDTQYF. CDR3 nucleotides: TGCAGCGTTACAGGGAGGAGGGGTGAGGGCACAGATACGCAGTATTTT.

The chain combines TRBV7-3 with TRBJ2-5, with D uncertain. The CDR3 spans 14 residues. From germline, CDR1 is SGHTA and CDR2 FQGTGA. V lost 3 bases and J 2 bases, leaving 10 bases between the germline ends. The CDR3 nucleotides are TGTGCCAGCAGCTTCTTCGGGCAGCAAGAGACCCAGTACTTC. It encodes CASSFFGQQETQYF.

The genes are TRBV7-2 and TRBJ2-1, with 10 bases aligning to TRBD2. This CDR3 comprises 15 residues. After removal of 1 base from V and 7 bases from J, the junction contained 4 bases not matched to a gene. From germline, CDR1 is SGHTA and CDR2 FQGNSA. The DNA for the CDR3 is TGTGCCAGCAGCTTAGGCAGCGGGAGGGGTAATGAGCAGTTCTTC. This gives the protein CASSLGSGRGNEQFF.

In regard to this clone: This specimen includes other DNA sequences encoding the same CDR3. The chain uses TRBV30 and TRBJ1-3; D is uncertain. Germline loops: CDR1 GTSNPN, CDR2 SVGIG (reference sequence). V dropped 0 bases and J dropped 0 bases, with 6 bases sitting between them. The CDR3 consists of 14 residues. CDR3: CAWSVSSSGNTIYF. CDR3 bases: TGTGCCTGGAGTGTCAGCAGCTCTGGAAACACCATATATTTT.

The chain is built from TRBV6-1 and TRBJ2-1; D perhaps matches TRBD2 (6 bases). The germline V and J ends were trimmed by 10 bases and 4 bases, with 11 bases remaining between them. The CDR3 is made up of 12 amino acids. CDR1 MNHNS and CDR2 SASEGT come from the germline V gene. This CDR3 reads CANSGTYNEQFF. CDR3 DNA sequence: TGTGCCAACTCCGGGACTTACAATGAGCAGTTCTTC.